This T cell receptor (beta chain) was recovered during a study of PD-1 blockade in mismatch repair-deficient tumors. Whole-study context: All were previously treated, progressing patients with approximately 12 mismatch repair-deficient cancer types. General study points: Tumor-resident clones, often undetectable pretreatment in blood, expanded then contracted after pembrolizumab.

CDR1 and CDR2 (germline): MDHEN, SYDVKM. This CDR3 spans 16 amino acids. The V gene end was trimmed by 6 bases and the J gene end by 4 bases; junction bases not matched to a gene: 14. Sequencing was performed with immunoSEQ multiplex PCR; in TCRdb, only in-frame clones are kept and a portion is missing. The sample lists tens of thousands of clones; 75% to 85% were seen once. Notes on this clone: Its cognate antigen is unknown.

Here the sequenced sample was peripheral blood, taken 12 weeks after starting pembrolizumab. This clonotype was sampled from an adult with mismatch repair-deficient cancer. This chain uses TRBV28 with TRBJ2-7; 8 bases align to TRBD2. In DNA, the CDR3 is TGTGCCAGCAGCTCTCCAAGCGGGAGCCCCCCTTACGAGCAGTACTTC. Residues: CASSSPSGSPPYEQYF.